This T cell receptor (beta chain) is from a study of cytomegalovirus exposure and HLA in healthy donors. PCR used 60 Vbeta primers and 13 Jbeta primers. Assay: immunoSEQ multiplex PCR; the TCRdb copy retains only in-frame clones and omits some. The table shows over 100,000 clones, with less than 65% occurring only once. This clone was counted only a few times. The ends were cut back, 5 bases at V and 4 bases at J, with 19 bases in the middle. From germline, CDR1 is SGHVS and CDR2 FQNEAQ. This CDR3 is built from 16 residues. V is TRBV7-8 and J is TRBJ2-3, with D possibly matching TRBD2 (6 bases). Sequenced sample: PBMCs. This TCR derives from a man aged 35-49 years in good health and CMV-seropositive. CDR3 region: CASSSTSPNPPDTQYF. CDR3 DNA: TGTGCCAGCAGCAGCACTAGCCCGAACCCCCCAGATACGCAGTATTTT.